These 13 T cell receptor beta chains share one sample of origin, sequenced in a study of T cells in Graves' hyperthyroidism and ophthalmopathy. The investigators amplified TCR beta CDR3 regions from RNA transcripts. With the HTBI primer set, the TCR CDR3 went through a first round of RT-PCR. TCRdb re-called the multiplex PCR reads with MiXCR, one entry per CDR3 protein. The profile covers around 520,000 distinct CDR3 sequences, with around 15% appearing a single time and approximately 14% taken by the ten largest. Sequencing used blood. These receptors all stem from a woman aged 40 to 50 with Graves' hyperthyroidism.

This clonotype has ten or more counts. The rearrangement uses TRBV27 and TRBJ2-1; D call uncertain. Per germline, CDR1 MNHEY and CDR2 SMNVEV (reference sequence). The CDR3 sequence is 14 residues long. With 2 bases removed from V and 3 bases from J, the gap between germline ends came to 8 bases. The CDR3 DNA reads as TGTGCCAGCAGTTTAGGCAGCCACTACAATGAGCAGTTCTTC. Protein: CASSLGSHYNEQFF.

This clonotype was seen repeatedly, ten times or more. This chain uses TRBV7-2 with TRBJ2-1, with D tentatively TRBD2 (6 bases). V lost 3 bases, J lost 5 bases, and 14 bases lay in between. There are 15 residues in the CDR3. The germline gives CDR1 SGHTA, CDR2 FQGNSA. The CDR3 spells CASSFQTSGHNEQFF. The CDR3 nucleotides read TGTGCCAGCAGCTTCCAAACCAGCGGGCACAATGAGCAGTTCTTC. Complete variable domain (other parts from reference TRBV7-2 and TRBJ2-1): GAGVSQSPSNKVTEKGKDVELRCDPISGHTALYWYRQSLGQGLEFLIYFQGNSAPDKSGLPSDRFSAERTGGSVSTLTIQRTQQEDSAVYLCASSFQTSGHNEQFFGPGTRLTVL.

This clonotype appeared many times. In nucleotides, the CDR3 is TGTGCCTGGAGTGTGGCCGCCGGTTCACCCCTCCACTTT. This gives the protein CAWSVAAGSPLHF. V is TRBV30 and J is TRBJ1-6; D is unresolved. Germline CDR1 reads GTSNPN; CDR2 reads SVGIG (reference sequence). Between the trimmed V and J ends, which lost 0 bases and 9 bases, there was a span of 9 bases. This CDR3 is built from 13 residues.

This clonotype came up many times. The rearrangement links TRBV3-1 to TRBJ2-7, with D possibly being TRBD2 (5 bases). V lost 1 base, J lost 4 bases, and 8 bases lay in between. The CDR3 covers 13 residues. Germline V gives CDR1 LGHDT, CDR2 YNNKEL (reference sequence). The DNA of the CDR3 is TGTGCCAGCAGCCAAGTACCGGGGTACGAGCAGTACTTC. It yields the protein CASSQVPGYEQYF.

This rearrangement joins TRBV15 to TRBJ2-7; possibly TRBD1 for D (6 bases). This CDR3 comprises 16 residues. Between the trimmed V and J ends, which lost 1 base and 4 bases, there was a span of 17 bases. The V gene's germline CDR1 is LNHNV and CDR2 YYDKDF (reference sequence). CDR3 residues: CATSRGAETGLYEQYF. The CDR3 DNA sequence: TGTGCCACCAGCAGAGGCGCGGAAACAGGGTTATACGAGCAGTACTTC. Combining the CDR3 with reference TRBV15 and TRBJ2-7 gives the whole variable domain DAMVIQNPRYQVTQFGKPVTLSCSQTLNHNVMYWYQQKSSQAPKLLFHYYDKDFNNEADTPDNFQSRRPNTSFCFLDIRSPGLGDTAMYLCATSRGAETGLYEQYFGPGTRLTVT.

Many counts were recorded for this clonotype. The V gene is TRBV29-1, the J gene TRBJ1-1; TRBD1 is a possible D gene (6 bases). CDR1 SQVTM and CDR2 ANQGSEA come from the germline V gene. CDR3 length equals 11 residues. V was pared by 5 bases and J by 6 bases, with 10 bases between. CDR3 sequence reads: CSVLTGPEAFF. The CDR3 nucleotides read TGCAGCGTTCTTACAGGGCCTGAAGCTTTCTTT.

This clonotype was observed many times. The chain couples TRBV20-1 to TRBJ2-1, with 10 bases lining up with TRBD2. Trimming removed 1 base from V and 8 bases from J; junction bases left unmatched: 14. Per germline, CDR1 DFQATT and CDR2 SNEGSKA (reference sequence). The CDR3 loop spans 17 amino acids. CDR3 DNA sequence: TGCAGTGCTAGAGGTGTAAAATCTAGCGGGAGTGGGTATGAGCAGTTCTTC. Protein sequence: CSARGVKSSGSGYEQFF.

The chain joins TRBV5-1 to TRBJ2-1, with 8 bases that match TRBD1. This CDR3 region has 14 residues. The V gene's germline CDR1 is SGHRS and CDR2 YFSETQ. After removal of 0 bases from V and 10 bases from J, the junction contained 6 bases not matched to a gene. The CDR3 protein is CASSLVVQGGEQFF. The CDR3 bases are TGCGCCAGCAGCTTGGTCGTACAGGGGGGAGAGCAGTTCTTC.

This chain connects TRBV20-1 to TRBJ2-7, with D perhaps TRBD2 (5 bases). Trimming cost V 6 bases and J 3 bases, with 18 bases left between them. The CDR3 covers 14 residues. In germline, CDR1 is DFQATT, CDR2 SNEGSKA (reference sequence). For the CDR3, the DNA is TGCAGTGCCGCCCCTACGAGCGGAGTCTACGAGCAGTACTTC. Translated: CSAAPTSGVYEQYF.

At least ten counts were recorded for this clonotype. The V and J genes are TRBV12-3 or TRBV12-4 and TRBJ2-6; D may be TRBD1 (6 bases). This CDR3 contains 21 residues. V was pared by 3 bases and J by 2 bases, with 26 bases between. In nucleotides, the CDR3 is TGTGCCAGCAGTTTTATTGGACAGCCATACACAGGCCAGACTGGGGCCAACGTCCTGACTTTC. The encoded protein is CASSFIGQPYTGQTGANVLTF.

Note on this clonotype: The junction differs from germline at one of its ends, possibly a read error. The V gene is TRBV29-1, the J gene TRBJ2-2, with TRBD1 matching 9 bases. The germline V gene encodes CDR1 SQVTM and CDR2 ANQGSEA. There are 13 residues in the CDR3. The chain's CDR3 is CSARQGDTRELFF. CDR3 DNA sequence: TGCAGCGCCCGACAGGGGGACACCAGGGAGCTGTTTTTT.

This clonotype was counted ten times or more. The rearrangement uses TRBV27 and TRBJ1-1; D not resolved. The ends were cut back, 6 bases at V and 5 bases at J, with 13 bases in the middle. Looked up from germline, CDR1 is MNHEY and CDR2 is SMNVEV (reference sequence). The CDR3 contains 13 residues. CDR3 DNA: TGTGCCAGCAGCCCCGGGTGGGAAACTGAAGCTTTCTTT. Its translation is CASSPGWETEAFF.

In this sample, this clonotype turned up many times. This sequence joins TRBV2 and TRBJ2-5; the D is unclear. The germline CDR1 and CDR2 sequences are SNHLY and FYNNEI. This CDR3 region has 16 residues. Trimming stripped 6 bases from V and 2 bases from J, with 19 bases between. The CDR3: CASSLTGGNLQETQYF. Here the CDR3 DNA reads TGTGCCAGCAGCCTCACGGGCGGAAACCTTCAAGAGACCCAGTACTTC.